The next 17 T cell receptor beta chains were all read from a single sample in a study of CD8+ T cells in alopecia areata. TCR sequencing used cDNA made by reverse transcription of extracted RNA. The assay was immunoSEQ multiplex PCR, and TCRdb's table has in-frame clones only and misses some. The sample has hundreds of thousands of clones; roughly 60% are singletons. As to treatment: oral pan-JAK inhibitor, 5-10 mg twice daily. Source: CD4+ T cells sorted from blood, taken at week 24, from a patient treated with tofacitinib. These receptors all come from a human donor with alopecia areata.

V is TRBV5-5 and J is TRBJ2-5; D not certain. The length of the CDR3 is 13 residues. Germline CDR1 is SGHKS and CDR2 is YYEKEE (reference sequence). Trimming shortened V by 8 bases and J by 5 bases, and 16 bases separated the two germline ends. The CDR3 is CASEREVRETQYF. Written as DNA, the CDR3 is TGTGCCAGTGAGCGAGAGGTTCGGGAGACCCAGTACTTC.

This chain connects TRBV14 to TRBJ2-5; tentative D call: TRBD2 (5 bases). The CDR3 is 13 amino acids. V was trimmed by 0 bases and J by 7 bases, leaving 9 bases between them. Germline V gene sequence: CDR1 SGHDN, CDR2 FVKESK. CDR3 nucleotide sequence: TGTGCCAGCAGCCAAGATGAGGGTGGGACCCAGTACTTC. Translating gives CASSQDEGGTQYF.

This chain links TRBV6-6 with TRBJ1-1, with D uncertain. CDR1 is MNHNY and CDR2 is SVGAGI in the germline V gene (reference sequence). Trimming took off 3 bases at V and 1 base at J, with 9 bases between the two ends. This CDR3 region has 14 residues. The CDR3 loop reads CASSYGSTNTEAFF. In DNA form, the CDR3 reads TGTGCCAGCAGTTATGGGTCCACGAACACTGAAGCTTTCTTT.

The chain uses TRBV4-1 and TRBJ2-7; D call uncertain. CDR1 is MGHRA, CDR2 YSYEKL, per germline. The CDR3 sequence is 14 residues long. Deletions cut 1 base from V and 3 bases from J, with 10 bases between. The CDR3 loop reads CASSQGFVNYEQYF. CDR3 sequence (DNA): TGCGCCAGCAGCCAAGGGTTCGTAAACTACGAGCAGTACTTC.

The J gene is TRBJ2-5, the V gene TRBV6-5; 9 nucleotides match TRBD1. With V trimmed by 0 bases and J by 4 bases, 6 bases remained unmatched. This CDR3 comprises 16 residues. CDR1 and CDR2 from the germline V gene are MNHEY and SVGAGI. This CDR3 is CASSYSSGTGRETQYF. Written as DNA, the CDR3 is TGTGCCAGCAGTTACTCGTCCGGGACAGGGAGAGAGACCCAGTACTTC.

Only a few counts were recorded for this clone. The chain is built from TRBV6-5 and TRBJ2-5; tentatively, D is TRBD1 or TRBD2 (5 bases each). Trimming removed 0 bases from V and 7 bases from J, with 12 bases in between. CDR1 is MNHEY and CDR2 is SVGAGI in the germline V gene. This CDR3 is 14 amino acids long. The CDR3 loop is CASSYSRGVGTQYF. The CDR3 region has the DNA TGTGCCAGCAGTTACTCAAGAGGGGTCGGGACCCAGTACTTC.

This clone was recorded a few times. Here the CDR3 DNA reads TGTGCCTGGAAGCTGGCAGCCGATACACCCCTCCACTTT. This gives the protein CAWKLAADTPLHF. This rearrangement joins TRBV30 to TRBJ1-6; no reliable D call. Trimming pared 4 bases from V and 11 bases from J, leaving 15 bases between. This CDR3 is 13 amino acids long. Germline V lookup: CDR1 GTSNPN, CDR2 SVGIG (reference sequence).

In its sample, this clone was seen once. CDR3 sequence reads: CASSTGQGGHYGYTF. CDR3 DNA: TGTGCCAGCAGTACGGGACAGGGAGGGCACTATGGCTACACCTTC. This sequence joins TRBV27 and TRBJ1-2, with TRBD1 matching 9 bases. J gave up 3 bases and V 5 bases, and 7 bases lay outside the gene matches. The CDR3 contains 15 residues. Germline CDR1 is MNHEY and CDR2 is SMNVEV (reference sequence).

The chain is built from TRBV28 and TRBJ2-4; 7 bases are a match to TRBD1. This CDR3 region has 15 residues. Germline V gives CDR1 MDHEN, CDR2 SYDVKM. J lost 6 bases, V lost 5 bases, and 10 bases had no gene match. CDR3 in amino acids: CASSRQGWAGNIQYF. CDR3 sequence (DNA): TGTGCCAGCAGTCGACAGGGCTGGGCGGGAAACATTCAGTACTTC. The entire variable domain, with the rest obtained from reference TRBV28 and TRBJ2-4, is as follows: DVKVTQSSRYLVKRTGEKVFLECVQDMDHENMFWYRQDPGLGLRLIYFSYDVKMKEKGDIPEGYSVSREKKERFSLILESASTNQTSMYLCASSRQGWAGNIQYFGAGTRLSVL.

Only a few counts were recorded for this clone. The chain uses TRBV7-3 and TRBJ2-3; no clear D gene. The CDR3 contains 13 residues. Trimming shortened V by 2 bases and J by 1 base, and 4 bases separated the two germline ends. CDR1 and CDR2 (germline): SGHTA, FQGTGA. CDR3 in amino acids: CASSLSGTDTQYF. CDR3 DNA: TGTGCCAGCAGCTTATCTGGCACAGATACGCAGTATTTT.

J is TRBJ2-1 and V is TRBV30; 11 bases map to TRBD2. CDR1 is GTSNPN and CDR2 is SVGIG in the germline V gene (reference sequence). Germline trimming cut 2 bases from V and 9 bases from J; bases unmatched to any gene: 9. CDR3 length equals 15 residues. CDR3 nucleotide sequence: TGTGCCTGGAGTCGATTAGCGGGGGGGCCCGGTGAGCAGTTCTTC. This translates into CAWSRLAGGPGEQFF.

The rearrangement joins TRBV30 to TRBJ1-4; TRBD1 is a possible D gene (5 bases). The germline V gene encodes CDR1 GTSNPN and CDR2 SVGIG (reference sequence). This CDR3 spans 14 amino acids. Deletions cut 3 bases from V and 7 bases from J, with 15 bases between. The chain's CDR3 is CAWRPFTGSEKLFF. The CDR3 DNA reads TGTGCCTGGAGGCCCTTTACAGGTTCTGAAAAACTGTTTTTT.

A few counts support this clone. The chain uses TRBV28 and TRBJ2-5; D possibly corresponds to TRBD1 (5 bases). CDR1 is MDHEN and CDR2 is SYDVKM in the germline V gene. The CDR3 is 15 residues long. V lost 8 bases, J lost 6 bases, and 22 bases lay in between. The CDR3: CASSILHTGLKTQYF. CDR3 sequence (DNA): TGTGCCAGCTCTATCCTCCACACAGGATTAAAGACCCAGTACTTC.

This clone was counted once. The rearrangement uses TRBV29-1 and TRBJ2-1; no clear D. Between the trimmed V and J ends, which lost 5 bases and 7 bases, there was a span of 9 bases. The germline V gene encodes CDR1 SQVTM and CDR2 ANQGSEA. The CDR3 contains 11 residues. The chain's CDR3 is CSVSAGNEQFF. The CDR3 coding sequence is TGCAGCGTTTCAGCCGGAAATGAGCAGTTCTTC.

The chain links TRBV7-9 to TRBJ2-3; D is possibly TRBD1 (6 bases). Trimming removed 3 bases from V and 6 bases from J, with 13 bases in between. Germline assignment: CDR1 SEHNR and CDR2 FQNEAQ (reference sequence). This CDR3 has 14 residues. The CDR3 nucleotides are TGTGCCAGCAGCTTGGGGGCCGGCGGGGATACGCAGTATTTT. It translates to CASSLGAGGDTQYF.

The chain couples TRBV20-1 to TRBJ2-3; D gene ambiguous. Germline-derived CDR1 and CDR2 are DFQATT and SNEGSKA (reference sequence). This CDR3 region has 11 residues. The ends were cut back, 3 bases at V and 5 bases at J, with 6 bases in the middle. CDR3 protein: CSASLQDTQYF. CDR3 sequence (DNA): TGCAGTGCTAGCTTACAAGATACGCAGTATTTT.

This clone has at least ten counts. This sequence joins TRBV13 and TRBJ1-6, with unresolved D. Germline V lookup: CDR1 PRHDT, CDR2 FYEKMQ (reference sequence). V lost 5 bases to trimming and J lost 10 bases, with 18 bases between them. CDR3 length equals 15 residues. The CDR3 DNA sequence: TGTGCCAGCAGCATCCGACCTAAGACGGGGTCACCCCTCCACTTT. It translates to CASSIRPKTGSPLHF.